This T cell receptor (beta chain) comes out of a study of sequential checkpoint blockade in melanoma. Study-wide context: DNA from more than 75 pretreatment tumor samples underwent TCRβ immunosequencing. After nivolumab or ipilimumab alone, 20 to 25 patients had week-13 rebiopsies.

TCRdb's copy holds only in-frame clones and misses some; the assay was immunoSEQ multiplex PCR. Of 15,000 to 20,000 clones in the sample, around 70% are singletons; the top ten hold around 4.9%. The treatment: randomized to nivolumab then ipilimumab (arm A) or the reverse (arm B). Patients had received no earlier DNA-damaging chemotherapy. This CDR3 spans 15 amino acids. This receptor was obtained from a human donor with melanoma. The J gene is TRBJ2-5, the V gene TRBV22-1; no check of the table's D call, TRBD1, against the DNA was made. TRBV22-1 is a known pseudogene. The specimen was tumor tissue (inferred from file names), collected from a patient given nivolumab and ipilimumab in sequence. The chain's CDR3 is CASSTRQQPQETQYF. CDR3 DNA: TGTGCCAGCAGTACCCGACAGCAGCCTCAAGAGACCCAGTACTTC.